The 3 T cell receptor beta chains given below trace back to one sample, sequenced in a study of regulatory T cells in long-lasting Graves disease. With iRepertoire HTBI primers and Arm-PCR of CDR3 regions, TCR beta libraries were built. MiXCR, run by TCRdb on the multiplex PCR reads, gives a single entry per CDR3 protein. The sample has fewer than 550,000 distinct CDR3 sequences; roughly 15% are singletons. Documented time point: newly diagnosed GD, antithyroid drugs for less than 3 months. Scientists built the TCR library using RNA that was extracted from PBMCs. These data were also filed under a second study, of T cells in Graves' hyperthyroidism and ophthalmopathy.

This specimen consisted of peripheral blood mononuclear cells (PBMCs), obtained at new diagnosis, from a patient treated with antithyroid drugs. The receptors come from a middle-aged woman with Graves disease.

This clonotype was picked up many times. The rearrangement uses TRBV6-1 and TRBJ2-2; 8 nucleotides match TRBD2. The CDR3 has 14 residues. Per the germline V gene, CDR1 is MNHNS and CDR2 is SASEGT. The junction had 4 bases not matched to a gene; V was cut back by 3 bases and J by 7 bases. The CDR3 loop reads CASSDPGGYGELFF. The CDR3 DNA reads as TGTGCCAGCAGTGACCCGGGGGGGTACGGGGAGCTGTTTTTT.

The CDR3 region is CASSMVMNQPQHF. CDR3 DNA: TGTGCCAGTAGTATGGTAATGAATCAGCCCCAGCATTTT. V usage is TRBV19 and J usage is TRBJ1-5; D ambiguous. CDR1 and CDR2 from the germline V gene are LNHDA and SQIVND (reference sequence). The CDR3 sequence is 13 residues long. Deletions cut 3 bases from V and 4 bases from J, with 7 bases between.

The V and J genes are TRBV19 and TRBJ2-6, with D perhaps matching TRBD2 (6 bases). The length of the CDR3 is 11 residues. The V gene lost 8 bases and the J gene lost 19 bases, with 18 bases spanning the gap. The V gene's germline CDR1 is LNHDA and CDR2 SQIVND (reference sequence). The CDR3 nucleotides are TGTGCCAGTTCCCCCGGGGACTTCCCTACTTTC. Protein product: CASSPGDFPTF.